This TCR beta chain originates from a study of Ad26.COV2.S vaccination and SARS-CoV-2 variants. Produced via immunoSEQ multiplex PCR; TCRdb's table is partial and in-frame only. The sample holds roughly 450,000 clones; 75% to 95% are singletons and the top ten take roughly an eighth. Worth noting for this clone: Antigen unknown.

As for treatment: 19 received Ad26.COV2.S at low or high dose, single or two shots; about 5 received placebo; per-sample allocation not given. On day 63 after the first injection, vaccine and placebo recipients gave samples. Expression of Wuhan-strain SARS-CoV-2 spike came from the Ad26 vector that formed the vaccine. Regarding the study as a whole: After vaccination, reports described spike-specific CD8+ and CD4+ T cell responses as showing substantial breadth. For non-spike TCRs, breadth in vaccine recipients resembled that in placebo recipients.

This material consisted of peripheral blood, taken in a trial of Ad26.COV2.S vaccine versus placebo. The receptor was derived from a person between 18 and 65 years old who received the Ad26.COV2.S COVID-19 vaccine or a placebo.

CDR3 amino acids: CATSSPNTGELFF. DNA for the CDR3: TGTGCCACCAGTTCACCGAACACCGGGGAGCTGTTTTTT. V is TRBV24-1 and J is TRBJ2-2; no firm D call. The V end lost 6 bases, the J end lost 0 bases, and 4 bases lay between the germline ends. There are 13 residues in the CDR3. CDR1 KGHDR and CDR2 SFDVKD come from the germline V gene.